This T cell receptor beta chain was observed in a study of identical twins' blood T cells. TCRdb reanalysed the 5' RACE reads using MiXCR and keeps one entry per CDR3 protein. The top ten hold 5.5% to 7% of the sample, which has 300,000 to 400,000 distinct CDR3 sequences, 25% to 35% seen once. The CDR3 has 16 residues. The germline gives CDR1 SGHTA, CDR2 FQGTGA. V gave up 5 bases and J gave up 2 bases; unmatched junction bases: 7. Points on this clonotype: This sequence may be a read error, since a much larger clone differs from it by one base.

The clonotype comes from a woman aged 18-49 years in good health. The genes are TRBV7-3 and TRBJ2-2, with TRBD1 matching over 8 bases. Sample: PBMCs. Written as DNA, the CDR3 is TGTGCCAGCAGCCCTCACGGACAGGGAAACACCGGGGAGCTGTTTTTT. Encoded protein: CASSPHGQGNTGELFF. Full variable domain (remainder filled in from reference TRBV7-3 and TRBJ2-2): GAGVSQTPSNKVTEKGKYVELRCDPISGHTALYWYRQSLGQGPEFLIYFQGTGAADDSGLPNDRFFAVRPEGSVSTLKIQRTERGDSAVYLCASSPHGQGNTGELFFGEGSRLTVL.